A selection of T cell receptor beta chains follows, all from one sample in a study of blood T cells in healthy people across ages. Each CDR3 protein gets one entry after TCRdb re-called the 5' RACE reads with MiXCR. The sample yields around 1,500,000 distinct CDR3 sequences, roughly 30% seen once. The specimen sequenced was blood. The receptors here all came from a woman aged 30 to 39 in good health. Each CDR3 is given with its conserved first and last residue. A D gene is named only where the DNA matches it firmly. Expanded clones get a size class; other rows say once, few or many, or leave the size out.

v_gene	j_gene	abundance	d_gene	CDR3nt	CDR3aa
TRBV12-3/TRBV12-4	TRBJ2-1	many	NA	TGTGCCAGCAGCCCACAGGGTACGAATGAGCAGTTCTTC	CASSPQGTNEQFF
TRBV12-3/TRBV12-4	TRBJ2-5	few	TRBD2	TGTGCCAGCAGGGTACTAGCGGGGGGGCGAGAGACCCAGTACTTC	CASRVLAGGRETQYF
TRBV30	TRBJ2-5	few	NA	TGTGCCTGGAGGGGGGAGACCCAGTACTTC	CAWRGETQYF
TRBV11-2	TRBJ2-5	NA	TRBD2	TGTGCCAGCAGCTTAAGTTGGCTAGCGGGTAAACAAGAGACCCAGTACTTC	CASSLSWLAGKQETQYF
TRBV28	TRBJ2-4	NA	NA	TGTGCCAGCAGTAGGCCAGGGGTCGCCAAAAACATTCAGTACTTC	CASSRPGVAKNIQYF
TRBV11-2	TRBJ2-3	NA	NA	TGTGCCAGCAGCCCCCTGCCAGCGGCAGATACGCAGTATTTT	CASSPLPAADTQYF
TRBV15	TRBJ1-2	many	NA	TGTGCCACCAGCAGAGATCGCAGGATAGGCTACACCTTC	CATSRDRRIGYTF
TRBV20-1	TRBJ1-5	NA	TRBD1	TGCAGTGCCACATCAGGGGGTGCCTTCCATTCCAATCAGCCCCAGCATTTT	CSATSGGAFHSNQPQHF
TRBV12-3/TRBV12-4	TRBJ2-7	NA	NA	TGTGCCAGCAGTCTTGCTAGAAAAAGCGAGCAGTACTTC	CASSLARKSEQYF
TRBV12-3/TRBV12-4	TRBJ2-7	few	TRBD1	TGTGCCAGCAGTTTACTGGACAGGGACCACGAGCAGTACTTC	CASSLLDRDHEQYF
TRBV7-2	TRBJ2-2	NA	TRBD1	TGTGCCAGCAGCCCCAGCGCCGGACAGGGGACCGGGGAGCTGTTTTTT	CASSPSAGQGTGELFF
TRBV5-1	TRBJ2-5	many	TRBD2	TGCGCCAGCAGCGAGGGACTAGCGGGAGCGGAGACCCAGTACTTC	CASSEGLAGAETQYF
TRBV7-2	TRBJ2-7	once	NA	TGTGCCAGCAGATCCACTCTGGGCTACGAGCAGTACTTC	CASRSTLGYEQYF
TRBV5-5	TRBJ2-3	once	TRBD2	TGTGCCAGCAGCCCAGATAGCCTAGCGGGGGGTACAGATACGCAGTATTTT	CASSPDSLAGGTDTQYF
TRBV4-1	TRBJ2-3	NA	NA	TGCGCCAGCAGCCACCCCACGCGGGGCGATTTCACAGATACGCAGTATTTT	CASSHPTRGDFTDTQYF
TRBV7-8	TRBJ2-1	NA	TRBD2	TGTGCCAGCAGCTTACAAACCGGGACTAGCGGGCGTGGTGAGCAGTTCTTC	CASSLQTGTSGRGEQFF
TRBV2	TRBJ2-4	few	NA	TGTGCCAGCCGGATTATGACTGAGCAGTACTTC	CASRIMTEQYF
TRBV5-1	TRBJ2-1	few	NA	TGCGCCAGCAACGGGGGGCGGGGAGTCGGCAACAATGAGCAGTTCTTC	CASNGGRGVGNNEQFF
TRBV5-1	TRBJ1-4	NA	TRBD1	TGCGCCAGCAGCTTAGGGACAGCCGCTAATGAAAAACTGTTTTTT	CASSLGTAANEKLFF
TRBV3-1	TRBJ2-1	NA	TRBD2	TGTGCCAGCAGCGACCTCGGGGGGGGTTACAATGAGCAGTTCTTC	CASSDLGGGYNEQFF
TRBV6-5	TRBJ1-2	few	NA	TGTGCCAGCAGCCAGCCTGGGTTTCTAAGTAGGGACTACACCTTC	CASSQPGFLSRDYTF
TRBV3-1	TRBJ2-5	few	NA	TGTGCCAGCAGCCAAGATGCAGAAGGGAGCATCCAGTACTTC	CASSQDAEGSIQYF
TRBV11-2	TRBJ2-5	few	NA	TGTGCCAGCAGCTCCTGGGAAGACTCTCAAGAGACCCAGTACTTC	CASSSWEDSQETQYF
TRBV7-9	TRBJ2-5	NA	TRBD2	TGTGCCAGCAGCCAGCCGGGACTAGCCGATAATGAGCAGTACTTC	CASSQPGLADNEQYF
TRBV7-2	TRBJ1-2	NA	TRBD1	TGTGCCAGCAGCTTCTTCCAGGGGGATGGCTACACCTTC	CASSFFQGDGYTF
TRBV6-6	TRBJ2-3	NA	NA	TGTGCCAGCAGTAACCAGGATACGCAGTATTTT	CASSNQDTQYF
TRBV20-1	TRBJ2-1	few	NA	TGCAGTGCTAGAGATCGACGCTACTCCAGTCCTGAGCAGTTCTTC	CSARDRRYSSPEQFF
TRBV7-6	TRBJ1-5	NA	NA	TGTGCCAGCAGCTTAGGGATGGGGTTGCCCCAGCATTTT	CASSLGMGLPQHF
TRBV20-1	TRBJ2-7	many	NA	TGCAGTGCTCGGAGGGATCTGTACGAGCAGTACTTC	CSARRDLYEQYF
TRBV12-3/TRBV12-4	TRBJ1-2	many	TRBD1	TGTGCCAGCAGTCCCGACAGGGGGCTAGGTGGCTACACCTTC	CASSPDRGLGGYTF
TRBV7-2	TRBJ1-5	few	NA	TGTGCCAGCAGGCAAACTGATACGCTAGATCAGCCCCAGCATTTT	CASRQTDTLDQPQHF